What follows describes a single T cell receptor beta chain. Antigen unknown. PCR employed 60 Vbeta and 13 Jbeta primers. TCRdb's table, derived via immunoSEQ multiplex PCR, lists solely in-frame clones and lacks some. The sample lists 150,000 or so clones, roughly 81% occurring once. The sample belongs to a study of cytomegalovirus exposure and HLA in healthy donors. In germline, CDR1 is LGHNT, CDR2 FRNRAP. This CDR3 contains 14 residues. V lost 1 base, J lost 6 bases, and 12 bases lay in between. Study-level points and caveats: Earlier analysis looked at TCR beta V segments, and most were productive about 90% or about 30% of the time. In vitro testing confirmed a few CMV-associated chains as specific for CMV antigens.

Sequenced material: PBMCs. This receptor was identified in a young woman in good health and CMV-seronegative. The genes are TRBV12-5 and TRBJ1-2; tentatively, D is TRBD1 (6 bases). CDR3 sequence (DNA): TGTGCTAGTGGTTTGGACAGGGCTCTCGATGGCTACACCTTC. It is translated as CASGLDRALDGYTF.